The entry below describes one T cell receptor (beta chain). The antigen is undetermined. At one of its ends the junction is not consistent with the germline gene, which may arise from a read error. Germline V gene lookup returns CDR1 SEHNR and CDR2 FQNEAQ (reference sequence). The CDR3 sequence is 14 residues long. TCR beta cDNA libraries had unique molecular identifiers. Roughly 500,000 cDNA molecules were obtained from around 0.96 to 9.9 million T cells. MiXCR, run by TCRdb on the PCR reads, gives a single entry per CDR3 protein. The data contain fewer than 850,000 distinct CDR3 sequences, about 43% of them singletons. The sample originates from a study of post-analysis software for immune sequencing data. For the study at large: Recorded subtypes: relapsing-remitting, secondary progressive, progressive-relapsing; some patients unannotated.

Study-wide findings and caveats: Five TRBV segments, including TRBV5-6, TRBV5-1 and TRBV20-1, were more frequent in patients than controls.

Sequenced: blood. The clonotype originates from a girl aged 5 to 17 with multiple sclerosis. The V gene is TRBV7-9, the J gene TRBJ2-3, with D perhaps matching TRBD1 or TRBD2 (5 bases each). The CDR3 region is CASSLVQGGDTQYF. The DNA of the CDR3 is TGCGCCAGCAGCTTGGTCCAGGGCGGGGATACGCAGTATTTT.